These 29 T cell receptor beta chains were sequenced from one sample in a study of T cells after yellow fever vaccination. TCRdb fed the 5' RACE reads into MiXCR, producing one record per CDR3 protein. This sample yields roughly 520,000 distinct CDR3 sequences, of which 21% are seen a single time; less than 20% belongs to the top ten. This sample comprised PBMCs, obtained about 20 days after the first yellow fever vaccination. These receptors were obtained from a man younger than 35 who received the YFV17D yellow fever vaccine.

This clonotype was seen a few times. The chain employs TRBV20-1 and TRBJ2-7, with D uncertain. This CDR3 has 11 amino acids. Germline-derived CDR1 and CDR2 are DFQATT and SNEGSKA (reference sequence). The CDR3 loop is CSPANTYEQYF. For the CDR3, the DNA is TGCAGCCCGGCGAACACCTACGAGCAGTACTTC.

The chain employs TRBV18 and TRBJ2-5; D remains unclear. Trimming left V 3 bases short and J 6 bases short, with 14 bases between. CDR1 KGHSH and CDR2 LQKENI come from the germline V gene. The CDR3 runs 14 residues. CDR3 coding DNA: TGTGCCAGCTCACCCACACGGTCGGGCCAGACCCAGTACTTC. Translating it yields CASSPTRSGQTQYF.

The chain couples TRBV7-2 to TRBJ2-1, with D hard to call. V lost 9 bases and J lost 0, with 18 bases in between. The CDR3 has 16 residues. CDR1 and CDR2 from the germline V gene are SGHTA and FQGNSA. The CDR3 loop is CASAYGPPSSYNEQFF. For the CDR3, the DNA is TGTGCCAGTGCCTATGGACCGCCCAGCTCCTACAATGAGCAGTTCTTC.

The V call is TRBV5-1, the J call TRBJ2-1, with 15 bases matching TRBD2. The length of the CDR3 is 17 residues. The germline gives CDR1 SGHRS, CDR2 YFSETQ. The V and J ends lost 3 bases and 3 bases, in that order; junction bases with no gene match: 4. This chain's CDR3 is CASSSGTSGGLYNEQFF. CDR3 in DNA: TGCGCCAGCAGCTCGGGGACTAGCGGGGGGCTCTACAATGAGCAGTTCTTC. Supplemented by reference TRBV5-1 and TRBJ2-1, the full variable domain reads KAGVTQTPRYLIKTRGQQVTLSCSPISGHRSVSWYQQTPGQGLQFLFEYFSETQRNKGNFPGRFSGRQFSNSRSEMNVSTLELGDSALYLCASSSGTSGGLYNEQFFGPGTRLTVL.

The sample holds a few counts of this clonotype. The CDR3 loop is CASSFWGLNTEAFF. The DNA for the CDR3 is TGTGCCAGCAGCTTTTGGGGTCTGAACACTGAAGCTTTCTTT. The gene calls are TRBV7-9 and TRBJ1-1; D call uncertain. V dropped 3 bases and J dropped 0 bases, with 8 bases sitting between them. In germline, CDR1 is SEHNR, CDR2 FQNEAQ (reference sequence). This CDR3 spans 14 amino acids. Full variable domain (remainder filled in from reference TRBV7-9 and TRBJ1-1): DTGVSQNPRHKITKRGQNVTFRCDPISEHNRLYWYRQTLGQGPEFLTYFQNEAQLEKSRLLSDRFSAERPKGSFSTLEIQRTEQGDSAMYLCASSFWGLNTEAFFGQGTRLTVV.

This chain joins TRBV28 and TRBJ2-5; D might be TRBD1 (5 bases). V was clipped by 2 bases and J by 5 bases, with 12 bases between them. CDR1 and CDR2 from the germline V gene are MDHEN and SYDVKM. The CDR3 loop spans 14 amino acids. The CDR3 region has the DNA TGTGCCAGCAGTTTACACCCAGCAGGGGAGACCCAGTACTTC. Residues: CASSLHPAGETQYF. The full variable domain, completed using reference TRBV28 and TRBJ2-5, is DVKVTQSSRYLVKRTGEKVFLECVQDMDHENMFWYRQDPGLGLRLIYFSYDVKMKEKGDIPEGYSVSREKKERFSLILESASTNQTSMYLCASSLHPAGETQYFGPGTRLLVL.

The chain uses TRBV5-1 and TRBJ1-5, with D uncertain. The CDR3 covers 12 residues. Trimming took off 0 bases at V and 9 bases at J, with 7 bases between the two ends. Germline V gene data show CDR1 as SGHRS and CDR2 as YFSETQ. The CDR3 protein is CASSLDLGPQHF. Written as DNA, the CDR3 is TGCGCCAGCAGCTTGGATTTGGGGCCCCAGCATTTT. Variable domain in full (rest from reference TRBV5-1 and TRBJ1-5): KAGVTQTPRYLIKTRGQQVTLSCSPISGHRSVSWYQQTPGQGLQFLFEYFSETQRNKGNFPGRFSGRQFSNSRSEMNVSTLELGDSALYLCASSLDLGPQHFGDGTRLSIL.

This sequence joins TRBV29-1 and TRBJ2-7; 10 nucleotides match TRBD1. The CDR3 is 14 amino acids. The germline gives CDR1 SQVTM, CDR2 ANQGSEA. Trimming removed 7 bases from V and 2 bases from J; junction bases left unmatched: 8. CDR3 sequence reads: CSALGTGDAYEQYV. The CDR3, as DNA: TGCAGCGCCCTGGGGACAGGGGATGCCTACGAGCAGTACGTC.

This chain uses TRBV6-5 with TRBJ2-6; no firm D call. CDR1 is MNHEY, CDR2 SVGAGI, per germline. The ends were cut back, 8 bases at V and 0 bases at J, with 11 bases in the middle. The CDR3 has 15 amino acids. This CDR3 reads CASGYTNSGANVLTF. The CDR3 nucleotides are TGTGCCAGCGGATACACGAACTCTGGGGCCAACGTCCTGACTTTC.

There are a few counts of this clonotype. This chain joins TRBV4-2 and TRBJ1-5; D ambiguous. Germline V gene data show CDR1 as LGHNA and CDR2 as YNFKEQ. This CDR3 region has 16 residues. V was shortened by 0 bases and J by 3 bases, with 12 bases between the two germline ends. The CDR3 here is CASSQDVSEFNQPQHF. As DNA, the CDR3 is TGTGCCAGCAGCCAAGATGTGTCCGAATTCAATCAGCCCCAGCATTTT.

The sample holds a few counts of this clonotype. This chain links TRBV29-1 with TRBJ2-3; TRBD1 matches at 10 bases. The CDR3 runs 14 residues. CDR1 is SQVTM, CDR2 ANQGSEA, per germline. The V segment lost 7 bases and the J segment 1 base; nucleotides outside the gene matches: 5. The CDR3: CSATGTGGTDTQYF. The CDR3 DNA reads TGCAGCGCTACCGGGACAGGGGGCACAGATACGCAGTATTTT.

This clonotype was counted only a few times. The chain has TRBV5-6 and TRBJ2-7; the D gene is possibly TRBD1 (6 bases). The V end was cut by 0 bases, the J end by 4 bases, with 14 bases between. This CDR3 has 15 residues. The germline CDR1 and CDR2 sequences are SGHDT and YYEEEE. CDR3 amino acids: CASSLGVQGPYEQYV. DNA for the CDR3: TGTGCCAGCAGCTTGGGTGTACAGGGACCTTACGAGCAGTACGTC.

V and J are TRBV2 and TRBJ1-4; 11 nucleotides agree with TRBD1. The CDR3 has 16 residues. The germline CDR1 and CDR2 sequences are SNHLY and FYNNEI. V shed 7 bases and J 8 bases; nucleotides not matched to a gene: 12. CDR3 sequence (DNA): TGTGCCAGCAAACGGACAGGGGGCCAACTTGGAGAAAAACTGTTTTTT. This encodes CASKRTGGQLGEKLFF.

This clonotype was counted a few times. This rearrangement joins TRBV4-2 to TRBJ2-1; D possibly corresponds to TRBD1 (6 bases). In germline, CDR1 is LGHNA, CDR2 YNFKEQ. The CDR3 runs to 15 residues. The V and J ends lost 3 bases and 7 bases respectively, with 16 bases between them. The DNA for the CDR3 is TGTGCCAGCAGCCATCGACAGGCAGGTTGGAATGAGCAGTTCTTC. Its protein product is CASSHRQAGWNEQFF.

This clonotype was seen a handful of times. V is TRBV20-1 and J is TRBJ2-1; 11 bases agree with TRBD2. This CDR3 has 17 amino acids. From germline, CDR1 is DFQATT and CDR2 SNEGSKA (reference sequence). The trim removed 3 bases at V and 0 bases at J, leaving 7 bases unmatched. The CDR3 DNA follows: TGCAGTGCTAGCCCCAGACTAGCGGGGCCCTCCTACAATGAGCAGTTCTTC. It yields the protein CSASPRLAGPSYNEQFF.

There are a few counts of this clonotype. The chain has TRBV12-3 or TRBV12-4 and TRBJ1-2; D remains ambiguous. The CDR3 consists of 13 residues. Trimming took 2 bases from V and 6 from J, leaving 10 bases between them. CDR3 in amino acids: CASSLISQDGYTF. DNA of the CDR3: TGTGCCAGCAGTTTAATCAGTCAGGATGGCTACACCTTC.

V is TRBV7-6 and J is TRBJ2-7; the D gene could be TRBD1 or TRBD2 (5 bases each). CDR3 length equals 14 residues. Trimming stripped 5 bases from V and 1 base from J, with 12 bases between. Germline V lookup: CDR1 SGHVS, CDR2 FNYEAQ. The CDR3 sequence is CASSELEGSYEQYF. The CDR3 nucleotides are TGTGCCAGCAGCGAACTAGAGGGGTCCTACGAGCAGTACTTC. Looking up the rest from reference TRBV7-6 and TRBJ2-7 gives the full variable domain: GAGVSQSPRYKVTKRGQDVALRCDPISGHVSLYWYRQALGQGPEFLTYFNYEAQQDKSGLPNDRFSAERPEGSISTLTIQRTEQRDSAMYRCASSELEGSYEQYFGPGTRLTVT.

V is TRBV6-1 and J is TRBJ2-1; D might be TRBD1 (5 bases). Per the germline V gene, CDR1 is MNHNS and CDR2 is SASEGT. V lost 6 bases and J lost 2, with 14 bases in between. The CDR3 loop spans 15 amino acids. The DNA of the CDR3 is TGTGCCAGCAGCCCAGGAAGGGGCCCCTACAATGAGCAGTTCTTC. Translating gives CASSPGRGPYNEQFF.

The chain combines TRBV5-1 with TRBJ1-6; 9 bases fit TRBD1. Germline V gives CDR1 SGHRS, CDR2 YFSETQ. The trim removed 3 bases at V and 9 bases at J, leaving 4 bases unmatched. The CDR3 extends over 14 amino acids. The CDR3 coding sequence is TGCGCCAGCAGCTCGTCGGACAGGGGTTCACCCCTCCACTTT. This codes for CASSSSDRGSPLHF.

This clonotype was counted between two and nine times. The rearrangement uses TRBV6-1 and TRBJ1-1; the D is unclear. CDR3 size: 14 residues. The V gene's germline CDR1 is MNHNS and CDR2 SASEGT. V gave up 2 bases and J gave up 0 bases, with 7 bases separating them. The CDR3 DNA sequence: TGTGCCAGCAGTGAATCGGGTTTGAACACTGAAGCTTTCTTT. Translated, it gives CASSESGLNTEAFF.

The chain has TRBV7-2 and TRBJ1-2, with D possibly matching TRBD1 (6 bases). Trimming removed 3 bases at V and 7 bases at J, with 24 bases between. The germline CDR1 and CDR2 sequences are SGHTA and FQGNSA. This CDR3 has 17 residues. The DNA for the CDR3 is TGTGCCAGCAGCTTCCAAGCCCCGGCGACAGGATACGGTGGCTACACCTTC. Residues: CASSFQAPATGYGGYTF. The variable domain in full, with the rest retrieved from reference TRBV7-2 and TRBJ1-2, is GAGVSQSPSNKVTEKGKDVELRCDPISGHTALYWYRQSLGQGLEFLIYFQGNSAPDKSGLPSDRFSAERTGGSVSTLTIQRTQQEDSAVYLCASSFQAPATGYGGYTFGSGTRLTVV.

The chain is built from TRBV7-9 and TRBJ2-3; D not certain. This CDR3 region has 14 residues. Trimming removed 4 bases from V and 0 bases from J, with 8 bases in between. Germline V gives CDR1 SEHNR, CDR2 FQNEAQ (reference sequence). CDR3 sequence (DNA): TGTGCCAGCAGCTACCCGTCTAGCACAGATACGCAGTATTTT. This gives the protein CASSYPSSTDTQYF. Drawing the rest from reference TRBV7-9 and TRBJ2-3, the complete variable domain is DTGVSQNPRHKITKRGQNVTFRCDPISEHNRLYWYRQTLGQGPEFLTYFQNEAQLEKSRLLSDRFSAERPKGSFSTLEIQRTEQGDSAMYLCASSYPSSTDTQYFGPGTRLTVL.

There are a few counts of this clonotype. This rearrangement joins TRBV5-4 to TRBJ1-1; a weak D match, TRBD1 (5 bases). The CDR3 is 15 amino acids. Germline V gene sequence: CDR1 SGHNT, CDR2 YYREEE (reference sequence). V was pared by 2 bases and J by 1 base, with 12 bases between. The CDR3 DNA is TGTGCCAGCAGCTTTGGAGGACACCGGAACACTGAAGCTTTCTTT. Encoded protein: CASSFGGHRNTEAFF.

CDR3 DNA sequence: TGTGCCAGCAGCTCGTTGGGCGTTTTCGAGGATGGAGCGCGGACCCAGTACTTC. Amino acid sequence: CASSSLGVFEDGARTQYF. V usage is TRBV7-6 and J usage is TRBJ2-5; D is undetermined. V shed 4 bases and J shed 7 bases, with 28 bases lying between them. The CDR3 is 18 amino acids. The germline gives CDR1 SGHVS, CDR2 FNYEAQ.

This chain joins TRBV6-5 and TRBJ2-7, with TRBD2 matching 7 bases. The CDR3 is 16 amino acids. J lost 6 bases, V lost 2 bases, and 13 bases had no gene match. Germline V lookup: CDR1 MNHEY, CDR2 SVGAGI. The CDR3 region is CASSYTGRGGYSEQYF. CDR3 DNA sequence: TGTGCCAGCAGTTACACTGGACGGGGAGGGTATTCCGAGCAGTACTTC.

Only a few counts were recorded for this clonotype. DNA for the CDR3: TGCAGCGTTGTCGGGGCAGGCCAAGAGACCCAGTACTTC. Translated, it gives CSVVGAGQETQYF. This chain links TRBV29-1 with TRBJ2-5; D may match TRBD1 or TRBD2 (5 bases each). V was shortened by 4 bases and J by 1 base, with 10 bases between the two germline ends. The V gene's germline CDR1 is SQVTM and CDR2 ANQGSEA. This CDR3 is 13 amino acids long.

The rearrangement uses TRBV4-2 and TRBJ1-2; D gene unclear. The CDR3 length is 15 residues. Germline lookup yields CDR1 LGHNA and CDR2 YNFKEQ. V was shortened by 0 bases and J by 4 bases, with 12 bases between the two germline ends. The CDR3 DNA follows: TGTGCCAGCAGCCAAGAGGGCCATCGGGGCTATGGCTACACCTTC. Translating it yields CASSQEGHRGYGYTF.

This clonotype was counted only a few times. This rearrangement joins TRBV2 to TRBJ2-1; 8 bases agree with TRBD2. CDR1 SNHLY and CDR2 FYNNEI come from the germline V gene. The CDR3 is made up of 15 amino acids. The V and J ends lost 1 base and 10 bases, in that order; junction bases with no gene match: 9. The CDR3 region has the DNA TGTGCCAGCAGTGAAGTTGCGGGGGGCTCAGGCGAGCAGTTCTTC. This codes for CASSEVAGGSGEQFF.

The rearrangement links TRBV21-1 to TRBJ2-7; TRBD1 is taken as the D call from the table, unchecked against the DNA. TRBV21-1 has pseudogene status. The CDR3 has 17 residues. The chain's CDR3 is CASSEWVSGAESYEQYF. In DNA form, the CDR3 reads TGTGCCAGCTCGGAGTGGGTATCAGGGGCGGAATCCTACGAGCAGTACTTC.